Below, 27 T cell receptor beta chains from the same sample are listed, as sequenced in a study of cytomegalovirus exposure and HLA in healthy donors. The PCR ran on 60 Vbeta and 13 Jbeta primers. The method was immunoSEQ multiplex PCR; TCRdb's version includes in-frame clones alone and lacks a portion of them. The sample lists about 75,000 clones; roughly 88% were seen once. The sample taken for sequencing was PBMCs. The source is a man between 70 and 80 years old in good health and CMV-seropositive.

This clone has more than one count but fewer than ten. V is TRBV28 and J is TRBJ1-2; D remains unclear. CDR1 is MDHEN and CDR2 is SYDVKM in the germline V gene. V was clipped by 6 bases and J by 3 bases, with 17 bases between them. CDR3 length equals 15 residues. The DNA for the CDR3 is TGTGCCAGCAGCAGACCCGAGGGCACTCACTATGGCTACACCTTC. Residues: CASSRPEGTHYGYTF.

A few counts support this clone. The chain joins TRBV7-9 to TRBJ2-3, with TRBD2 identical over 7 bases. The trim removed 5 bases at V and 0 bases at J, leaving 5 bases unmatched. Germline assignment: CDR1 SEHNR and CDR2 FQNEAQ (reference sequence). The CDR3 is 15 residues long. DNA for the CDR3: TGTGCCAGCAGCCTGATGGGGGGGAGCACAGATACGCAGTATTTT. This codes for CASSLMGGSTDTQYF. Together with reference TRBV7-9 and TRBJ2-3, the CDR3 gives the full variable domain: DTGVSQNPRHKITKRGQNVTFRCDPISEHNRLYWYRQTLGQGPEFLTYFQNEAQLEKSRLLSDRFSAERPKGSFSTLEIQRTEQGDSAMYLCASSLMGGSTDTQYFGPGTRLTVL.

The chain carries TRBV6-5 and TRBJ1-1; D uncertain. This CDR3 contains 13 residues. Trimming pared 5 bases from V and 5 bases from J, leaving 12 bases between. Germline-derived CDR1 and CDR2 are MNHEY and SVGAGI. CDR3: CASSRSRETEAFF. The CDR3 DNA sequence: TGTGCCAGCAGTAGGTCGAGGGAAACTGAAGCTTTCTTT.

The V and J genes are TRBV2 and TRBJ2-1, with 8 bases lining up with TRBD1. Trimming at V came to 5 bases and at J to 4 bases, leaving 10 bases not matched to a gene. This CDR3 has 16 amino acids. Germline CDR1 reads SNHLY; CDR2 reads FYNNEI. CDR3 sequence: CASSLRGQGAYNEQFF. The CDR3 nucleotides read TGTGCCAGCAGTCTTCGCGGACAGGGAGCTTACAATGAGCAGTTCTTC.

V gene TRBV7-8 combines with J gene TRBJ1-1; D gene uncertain. The CDR3 spans 12 residues. Between the trimmed V and J ends, which lost 5 bases and 3 bases, there was a span of 7 bases. Germline-derived CDR1 and CDR2 are SGHVS and FQNEAQ. DNA of the CDR3: TGTGCCAGCAGCGAACGGGACACTGAAGCTTTCTTT. It encodes CASSERDTEAFF.

The chain has TRBV4-1 and TRBJ2-7, with a weak D call TRBD1 (6 bases). Germline values: CDR1 MGHRA, CDR2 YSYEKL. This CDR3 spans 15 amino acids. The V and J ends lost 4 bases and 7 bases respectively, with 20 bases between them. CDR3 nucleotides: TGCGCCAGCAGCCCCACGGGTCAGGGGAGAGGAGAGCAGTACTTC. Translated, it gives CASSPTGQGRGEQYF.

This chain links TRBV5-1 with TRBJ1-4, with D possibly TRBD1 on 6 matching bases. CDR1 is SGHRS and CDR2 is YFSETQ in the germline V gene. V lost 4 bases to trimming and J lost 8 bases, with 18 bases between them. This CDR3 region has 15 residues. The DNA of the CDR3 is TGCGCCAGCAGCCGGGCGGTACAGGGTGGGGAAAAACTGTTTTTT. It is translated as CASSRAVQGGEKLFF.

V gene TRBV19 combines with J gene TRBJ1-2; the match to TRBD1 covers 7 bases. The J segment lost 4 bases and the V segment lost 5 bases, leaving 7 bases of the junction unmatched. CDR1 is LNHDA, CDR2 SQIVND, per germline (reference sequence). This CDR3 region has 14 residues. The CDR3 loop is CASSPGTDTYGYTF. The CDR3 nucleotides are TGTGCCAGTAGTCCCGGGACAGATACCTATGGCTACACCTTC.

This clone came up once. This rearrangement joins TRBV11-3 to TRBJ2-5; TRBD2 matches at 7 bases. The junction had 5 bases not matched to a gene; V was cut back by 5 bases and J by 5 bases. Looked up from germline, CDR1 is SGHNT and CDR2 is YENEEA. The CDR3 is made up of 13 amino acids. The CDR3 sequence: CASSPAGVETQYF. Written as DNA, the CDR3 is TGTGCCAGCAGCCCCGCGGGAGTGGAGACCCAGTACTTC.

This clone was picked up a small number of times. V usage is TRBV29-1 and J usage is TRBJ1-1; 10 bases map to TRBD1. From germline, CDR1 is SQVTM and CDR2 ANQGSEA. This CDR3 is built from 13 residues. After removal of 7 bases from V and 3 bases from J, the junction contained 5 bases not matched to a gene. The CDR3 nucleotides read TGCAGCGCCATAGGGACAGGGGACACTGAAGCTTTCTTT. Residues: CSAIGTGDTEAFF.

The chain uses TRBV6-5 and TRBJ1-1; TRBD1 might be the D (6 bases). The CDR3 sequence is 13 residues long. Germline CDR1 MNHEY, CDR2 SVGAGI. Trimming pared 7 bases from V and 1 base from J, leaving 10 bases between. The CDR3 DNA is TGTGCCAGCACCACGACAGGGAACACTGAAGCTTTCTTT. Translation: CASTTTGNTEAFF.

The rearrangement links TRBV28 to TRBJ2-1; 10 nucleotides line up with TRBD2. From germline, CDR1 is MDHEN and CDR2 SYDVKM. The V segment lost 2 bases and the J segment 9 bases; nucleotides outside the gene matches: 4. The CDR3 loop spans 14 amino acids. The CDR3 bases are TGTGCCAGCAGTTTACTAGCGGGAGTCGGTGAGCAGTTCTTC. Protein product: CASSLLAGVGEQFF.

The chain employs TRBV6-5 and TRBJ2-7; 10 bases match TRBD1. CDR3 size: 15 residues. V shed 4 bases and J 6 bases; nucleotides not matched to a gene: 9. Germline CDR1 and CDR2: MNHEY and SVGAGI. Here the CDR3 reads CASSSPGQGLGEQYF. The CDR3 bases are TGTGCCAGCAGTTCCCCGGGACAGGGGTTAGGCGAGCAGTACTTC.

This clone was detected a few times. The chain has TRBV4-1 and TRBJ2-1; the match to TRBD2 covers 13 bases. Germline values: CDR1 MGHRA, CDR2 YSYEKL. Trimming cost V 2 bases and J 8 bases; bases outside gene matches: 3. CDR3 length equals 15 residues. CDR3 sequence reads: CASSQTSGRVDEQFF. The CDR3 DNA follows: TGCGCCAGCAGCCAAACTAGCGGGAGGGTCGATGAGCAGTTCTTC.

The CDR3 protein is CASSPMRTGGEVGYNEQFF. The CDR3 DNA is TGTGCCAGCAGCCCTATGCGGACAGGGGGCGAAGTAGGGTACAATGAGCAGTTCTTC. The genes are TRBV9 and TRBJ2-1; 11 positions match TRBD1. The V and J ends lost 4 bases and 4 bases, in that order; junction bases with no gene match: 16. This CDR3 contains 19 residues. Germline V lookup: CDR1 SGDLS, CDR2 YYNGEE.

The chain is built from TRBV4-1 and TRBJ1-4; 7 bases map to TRBD1. Unmatched junction bases numbered 9, after V lost 0 bases and J lost 11 bases. The CDR3 is 15 amino acids. Germline loops: CDR1 MGHRA, CDR2 YSYEKL. The CDR3 here is CASSQDPDRNRKLFF. CDR3 nucleotide sequence: TGCGCCAGCAGCCAAGATCCGGACAGGAATCGGAAACTGTTTTTT.

J is TRBJ2-5 and V is TRBV19, with 7 bases matching TRBD1. CDR1 and CDR2 (germline): LNHDA, SQIVND (reference sequence). CDR3 length: 14 amino acids. Unmatched junction bases numbered 4, after V lost 1 base and J lost 5 bases. Here the CDR3 DNA reads TGTGCCAGTAGTATAGGACAGGGAACCGAGACCCAGTACTTC. This translates into CASSIGQGTETQYF.

This chain uses TRBV4-1 with TRBJ2-2, with 7 bases fitting TRBD1. Germline V CDR1 and CDR2: MGHRA, YSYEKL. The CDR3 has 13 residues. The V gene end was trimmed by 6 bases and the J gene end by 4 bases; junction bases not matched to a gene: 2. The CDR3 DNA reads as TGCGCCAGCAGGCGACAGGGCACCGGGGAGCTGTTTTTT. Translating gives CASRRQGTGELFF.

This sequence joins TRBV6-5 and TRBJ2-5; TRBD2 might be the D (5 bases). The DNA end favors TRBJ2-7, so the J call may be wrong. CDR3 size: 14 residues. Germline values: CDR1 MNHEY, CDR2 SVGAGI. This chain's CDR3 is CASSSVGLYFEQYF. CDR3 DNA sequence: TGTGCCAGCAGCTCCGTCGGACTTTATTTCGAGCAGTACTTC.

This clone is a singleton in its sample. The CDR3 spells CASRSAYEQYF. In DNA form, the CDR3 reads TGTGCCAGCAGGTCAGCCTACGAGCAGTACTTC. The chain links TRBV7-9 to TRBJ2-7; D uncertain. Trimming took 6 bases from V and 2 from J, leaving 5 bases between them. Germline-derived CDR1 and CDR2 are SEHNR and FQNEAQ (reference sequence). The CDR3 is 11 amino acids.

The V gene is TRBV5-6, the J gene TRBJ2-1, with D maybe TRBD1 (5 bases). The CDR3 spans 12 residues. Trimming left V 2 bases short and J 7 bases short, with 7 bases between. Germline lookup yields CDR1 SGHDT and CDR2 YYEEEE. The CDR3 region is CASSFPGNEQFF. The CDR3 nucleotides read TGTGCCAGCAGCTTTCCAGGGAATGAGCAGTTCTTC. Based on the CDR3 plus reference TRBV5-6 and TRBJ2-1, the full variable domain is DAGVTQSPTHLIKTRGQQVTLRCSPKSGHDTVSWYQQALGQGPQFIFQYYEEEERQRGNFPDRFSGHQFPNYSSELNVNALLLGDSALYLCASSFPGNEQFFGPGTRLTVL.

This clone was seen a single time. This chain uses TRBV2 with TRBJ1-2, with D unclear. Germline-derived CDR1 and CDR2 are SNHLY and FYNNEI. V was pared by 0 bases and J by 2 bases, with 10 bases between. The length of the CDR3 is 15 residues. The CDR3 region is CASSEALGFNYGYTF. The CDR3 coding sequence is TGTGCCAGCAGTGAAGCGCTTGGCTTCAACTATGGCTACACCTTC.

The chain uses TRBV23-1 and TRBJ1-5, with TRBD1 identical over 7 bases. TRBV23-1 is designated an ORF whose function remains uncertain. CDR3 length: 17 residues. Trimming at V came to 0 bases and at J to 2 bases, leaving 7 bases not matched to a gene. CDR3 sequence reads: CASSQSLTGAGNQPQHF. The CDR3 DNA follows: TGCGCCAGCAGTCAATCCCTTACAGGGGCGGGCAATCAGCCCCAGCATTTT.

This sequence joins TRBV4-1 and TRBJ1-2; D may be TRBD1 (5 bases). The germline V gene encodes CDR1 MGHRA and CDR2 YSYEKL. V was pared by 4 bases and J by 8 bases, with 17 bases between. This CDR3 contains 14 residues. The CDR3, as DNA: TGCGCCAGCAGCCCGCTGGGGGGGAACGGGGGCTACACCTTC. Amino acid sequence: CASSPLGGNGGYTF.

The chain employs TRBV4-2 and TRBJ1-5; 7 bases align to TRBD1. The CDR3 contains 14 residues. Unmatched junction bases numbered 6, after V lost 4 bases and J lost 6 bases. Germline CDR1 is LGHNA and CDR2 is YNFKEQ. CDR3 sequence reads: CASSRGQEGQPQHF. CDR3 bases: TGTGCCAGCAGCCGAGGACAGGAGGGTCAGCCCCAGCATTTT.

The count of this clone is one. The V call is TRBV9, the J call TRBJ2-2; 7 nucleotides match TRBD2. Germline CDR1 and CDR2: SGDLS and YYNGEE. V was clipped by 4 bases and J by 4 bases; unmatched bases: 7. The CDR3 runs to 15 residues. DNA for the CDR3: TGTGCCAGCAGCCGGGCGGGGGACCCCACCGGGGAGCTGTTTTTT. Encoded protein: CASSRAGDPTGELFF.

The chain joins TRBV7-6 to TRBJ1-5; 9 bases fit TRBD1. Germline CDR1 reads SGHVS; CDR2 reads FNYEAQ. The CDR3 totals 14 residues. V lost 5 bases to trimming and J lost 7 bases; unmatched junction nucleotides: 6. In nucleotides, the CDR3 is TGTGCCAGCAGCCCACAGGGGGCCGAGCAGCCCCAGCATTTT. It codes for CASSPQGAEQPQHF. The full variable domain, in which reference TRBV7-6 and TRBJ1-5 provide the parts outside the CDR3, is GAGVSQSPRYKVTKRGQDVALRCDPISGHVSLYWYRQALGQGPEFLTYFNYEAQQDKSGLPNDRFSAERPEGSISTLTIQRTEQRDSAMYRCASSPQGAEQPQHFGDGTRLSIL.